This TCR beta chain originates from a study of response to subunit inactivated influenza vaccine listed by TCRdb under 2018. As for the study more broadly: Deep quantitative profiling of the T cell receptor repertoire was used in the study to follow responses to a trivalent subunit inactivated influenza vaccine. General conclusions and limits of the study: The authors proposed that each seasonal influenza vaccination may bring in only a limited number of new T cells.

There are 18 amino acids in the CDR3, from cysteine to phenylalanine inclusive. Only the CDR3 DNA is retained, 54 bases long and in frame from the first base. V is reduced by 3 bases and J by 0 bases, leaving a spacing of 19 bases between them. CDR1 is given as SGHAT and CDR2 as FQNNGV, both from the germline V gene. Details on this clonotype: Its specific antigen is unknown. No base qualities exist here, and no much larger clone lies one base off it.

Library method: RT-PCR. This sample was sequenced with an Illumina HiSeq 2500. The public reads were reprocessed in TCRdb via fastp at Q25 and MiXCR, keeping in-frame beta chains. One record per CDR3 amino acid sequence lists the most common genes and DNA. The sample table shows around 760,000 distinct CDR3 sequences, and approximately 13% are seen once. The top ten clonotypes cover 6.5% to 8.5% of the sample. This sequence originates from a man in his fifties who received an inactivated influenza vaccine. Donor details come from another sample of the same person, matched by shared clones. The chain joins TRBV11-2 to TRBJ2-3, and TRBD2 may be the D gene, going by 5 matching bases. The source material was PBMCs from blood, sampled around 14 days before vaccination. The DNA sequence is TGTGCCAGCAGCTTTTATCAATTTCGGGAATGGAGCACAGATACGCAGTATTTT. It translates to CASSFYQFREWSTDTQYF. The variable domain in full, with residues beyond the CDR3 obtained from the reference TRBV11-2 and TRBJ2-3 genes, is EAGVAQSPRYKIIEKRQSVAFWCNPISGHATLYWYQQILGQGPKLLIQFQNNGVVDDSQLPKDRFSAERLKGVDSTLKIQPAKLEDSAVYLCASSFYQFREWSTDTQYFGPGTRLTVL.